This T cell receptor (beta chain) is drawn from a study of T cell responses to AZD1222 COVID-19 vaccine. Comment on this clone: The antigen is unknown.

Pooled in the analysis were second doses at about 4 or about 12 weeks. Assay: immunoSEQ multiplex PCR; the TCRdb copy retains only in-frame clones and omits some. This table has 80,000 to 100,000 clones, approximately 92% appearing once. Study results and caveats: Dominant at 160-218 and 743-854, vaccine-associated CD4 TCRs also spanned spike. Just a handful of people given AZD1222 tested seropositive at baseline.

The TCR sequence derives from an adult who received the AZD1222 COVID-19 vaccine. The sequencing used peripheral blood, collected 28 days after the second AZD1222 dose.

This CDR3 reads CASSELGLAGGKQYF. The CDR3 bases are TGTGCCAGCAGTGAGTTGGGACTAGCGGGAGGGAAGCAGTACTTC. The gene calls are TRBV6-1 and TRBJ2-7; 16 nucleotides align to TRBD2. V shed 3 bases, J shed 8 bases, and the junction held 4 bases outside the gene matches. Germline-derived CDR1 and CDR2 are MNHNS and SASEGT. The CDR3 consists of 15 residues.